The following is a TCR beta chain sequence with its context. Study processing details: From reference gene primer amplification, estimates of nucleated cell counts were derived. Sequencing was performed with immunoSEQ multiplex PCR; in TCRdb, only in-frame clones are kept and a portion is missing. Clonal size and the V and J genes are those of that table, whereas D and trimming came from the DNA. The sample gives roughly 61,000 clones, more than 90% of which show up once; roughly 2.4% is in the top ten. This record comes from a study of blood T cell repertoires in COVID-19. The wider study: The United States, Italy and Spain were the sources of the acute and convalescent COVID-19 samples. T cells, B-cell-depleted T cells, or PBMCs supplied cDNA or gDNA.

The sequence came from a man aged 55 to 70 with acute or convalescent COVID-19. The sample was peripheral blood.

The CDR3 nucleotides read TGCAGCGATCAATATAGCCGGGAAGATGGGGCGGGAGCGGAAGATACGCAGTATTTT. This encodes CSDQYSREDGAGAEDTQYF. The J gene is TRBJ2-3, the V gene TRBV29-1; 7 bases fit TRBD2. V was clipped by 7 bases and J by 5 bases; unmatched bases: 27. The length of the CDR3 is 19 residues. The germline V gene encodes CDR1 SQVTM and CDR2 ANQGSEA.